These 6 T cell receptor beta chains share one sample of origin, sequenced in a study of cytomegalovirus exposure and HLA in healthy donors. Profiling relied on immunoSEQ multiplex PCR, and the TCRdb table lists in-frame clones only, not all of them. The sample consists of about 120,000 clones, around 89% of them appearing once. Material: PBMCs. The receptors come from a young woman in good health and CMV-seropositive.

The V and J genes are TRBV28 and TRBJ2-1, with TRBD2 as a possible D gene (6 bases). Germline-derived CDR1 and CDR2 are MDHEN and SYDVKM. CDR3 length equals 16 residues. V was cut by 4 bases and J by 4 bases, with 17 bases left in between. In DNA, the CDR3 is TGTGCCAGCAGTTCCCCCATCGGCGGGACGTACAATGAGCAGTTCTTC. It specifies CASSSPIGGTYNEQFF.

This clone was observed a handful of times. The V and J genes are TRBV27 and TRBJ1-6; D call uncertain. Deletions cut 6 bases from V and 10 bases from J, with 16 bases between. Germline CDR1 is MNHEY and CDR2 is SMNVEV (reference sequence). This CDR3 has 14 residues. In DNA form, the CDR3 reads TGTGCCAGCAGGGAACTGGGGAGATCCTCACCCCTCCACTTT. Amino acid sequence: CASRELGRSSPLHF.

The V call is TRBV2, the J call TRBJ1-2; TRBD1 might be the D (5 bases). With 6 bases removed from V and 4 bases from J, the gap between germline ends came to 12 bases. There are 13 residues in the CDR3. Per the germline V gene, CDR1 is SNHLY and CDR2 is FYNNEI. The CDR3 protein is CASSAGPRYGYTF. The CDR3, as DNA: TGTGCCAGCAGCGCGGGACCCCGCTATGGCTACACCTTC.

CDR3 loop: CASSTRENIQYF. The CDR3 DNA is TGTGCCAGTAGTACTCGGGAAAACATTCAGTACTTC. The chain is built from TRBV19 and TRBJ2-4; D uncertain. CDR3 size: 12 residues. Trimming shortened V by 4 bases and J by 5 bases, and 6 bases separated the two germline ends. CDR1 and CDR2 (germline): LNHDA, SQIVND (reference sequence).

The chain joins TRBV6-5 to TRBJ1-1, with D hard to call. This CDR3 has 14 residues. Between the trimmed V and J ends, which lost 5 bases and 0 bases, there was a span of 10 bases. Germline CDR1 is MNHEY and CDR2 is SVGAGI. This CDR3 reads CASSPSYMNTEAFF. The DNA for the CDR3 is TGTGCCAGCAGTCCCTCTTACATGAACACTGAAGCTTTCTTT.

The genes are TRBV9 and TRBJ2-2, with 9 bases matching TRBD2. With V trimmed by 0 bases and J by 9 bases, 3 bases remained unmatched. CDR3 length: 14 amino acids. Germline lookup yields CDR1 SGDLS and CDR2 YYNGEE. As DNA, the CDR3 is TGTGCCAGCAGCGTAGAGGGACTAGCTAGGGAGCTGTTTTTT. Residues: CASSVEGLARELFF.